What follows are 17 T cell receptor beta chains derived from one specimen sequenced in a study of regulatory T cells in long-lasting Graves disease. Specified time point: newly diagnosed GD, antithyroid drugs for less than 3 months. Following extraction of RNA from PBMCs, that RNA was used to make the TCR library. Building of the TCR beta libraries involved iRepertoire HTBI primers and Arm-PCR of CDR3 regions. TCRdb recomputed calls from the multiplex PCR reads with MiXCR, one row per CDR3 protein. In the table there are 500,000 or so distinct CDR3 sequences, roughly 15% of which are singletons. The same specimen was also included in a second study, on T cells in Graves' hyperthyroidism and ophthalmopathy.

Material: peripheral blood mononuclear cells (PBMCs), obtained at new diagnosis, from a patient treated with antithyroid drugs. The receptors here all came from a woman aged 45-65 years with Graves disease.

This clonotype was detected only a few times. The CDR3 DNA follows: TGTGCCAGCAGATTCCGGGACAGGGCTGAAGCTTTCTTT. Protein sequence: CASRFRDRAEAFF. The rearrangement joins TRBV25-1 to TRBJ1-1; 9 nucleotides line up with TRBD1. CDR1 is MGHDK and CDR2 is SYGVNS in the germline V gene. The CDR3 sequence is 13 residues long. The J segment lost 6 bases and the V segment lost 6 bases, leaving 5 bases of the junction unmatched.

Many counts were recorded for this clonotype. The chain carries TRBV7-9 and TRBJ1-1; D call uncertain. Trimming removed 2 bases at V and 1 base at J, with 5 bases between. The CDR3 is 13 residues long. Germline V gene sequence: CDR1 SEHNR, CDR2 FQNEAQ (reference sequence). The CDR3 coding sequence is TGTGCCAGCAGCTTAAACGAGAACACTGAAGCTTTCTTT. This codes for CASSLNENTEAFF.

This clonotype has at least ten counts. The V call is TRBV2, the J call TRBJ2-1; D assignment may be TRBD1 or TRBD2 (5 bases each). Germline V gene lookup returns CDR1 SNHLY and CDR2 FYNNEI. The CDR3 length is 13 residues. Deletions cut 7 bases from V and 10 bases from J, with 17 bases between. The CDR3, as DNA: TGTGCCAGCAAGATGGGACGGCAATTAGAGCAGTTCTTC. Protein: CASKMGRQLEQFF.

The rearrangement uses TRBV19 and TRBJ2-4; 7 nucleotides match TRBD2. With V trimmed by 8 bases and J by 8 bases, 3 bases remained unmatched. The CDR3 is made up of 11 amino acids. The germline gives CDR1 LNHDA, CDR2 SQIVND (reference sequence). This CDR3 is CASSAGDIQYF. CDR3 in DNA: TGTGCCAGTTCGGCGGGGGACATTCAGTACTTC.

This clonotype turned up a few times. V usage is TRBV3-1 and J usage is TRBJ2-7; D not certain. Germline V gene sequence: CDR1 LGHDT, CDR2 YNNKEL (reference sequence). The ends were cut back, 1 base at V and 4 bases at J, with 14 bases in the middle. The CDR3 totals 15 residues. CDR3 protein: CASSQAPGEWYEQYF. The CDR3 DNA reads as TGTGCCAGCAGCCAAGCTCCGGGTGAGTGGTACGAGCAGTACTTC.

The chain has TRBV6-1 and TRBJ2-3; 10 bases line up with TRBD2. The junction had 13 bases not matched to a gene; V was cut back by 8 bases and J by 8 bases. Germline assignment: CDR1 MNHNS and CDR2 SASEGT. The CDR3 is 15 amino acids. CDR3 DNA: TGTGCCAGCGGACCAAAGCGGGAGGGGCGGGGTACGCAGTATTTT. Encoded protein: CASGPKREGRGTQYF.

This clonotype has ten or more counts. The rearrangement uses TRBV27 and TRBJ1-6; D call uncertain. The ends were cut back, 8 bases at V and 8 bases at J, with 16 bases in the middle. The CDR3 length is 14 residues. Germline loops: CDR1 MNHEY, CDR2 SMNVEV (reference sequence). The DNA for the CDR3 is TGTGCCAGCGCAAGGGCAGGCTGGGATTCACCCCTCCACTTT. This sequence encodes CASARAGWDSPLHF.

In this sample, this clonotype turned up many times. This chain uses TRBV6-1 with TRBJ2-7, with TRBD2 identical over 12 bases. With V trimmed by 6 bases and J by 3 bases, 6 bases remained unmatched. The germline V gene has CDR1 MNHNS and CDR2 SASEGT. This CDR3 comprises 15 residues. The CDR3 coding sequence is TGTGCCAGCAGAGACGGGACTAGCGGGTTCTACGAGCAGTACTTC. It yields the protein CASRDGTSGFYEQYF.

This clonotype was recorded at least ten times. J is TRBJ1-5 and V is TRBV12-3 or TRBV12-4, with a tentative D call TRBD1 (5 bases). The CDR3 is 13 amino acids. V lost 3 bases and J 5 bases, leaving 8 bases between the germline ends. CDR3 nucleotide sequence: TGTGCCAGCAGTTTTGACAGCCATCAGCCCCAGCATTTT. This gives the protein CASSFDSHQPQHF.

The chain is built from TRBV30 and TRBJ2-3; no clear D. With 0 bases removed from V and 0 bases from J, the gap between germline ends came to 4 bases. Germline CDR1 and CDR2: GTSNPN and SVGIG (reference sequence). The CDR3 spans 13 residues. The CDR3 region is CAWSVDSTDTQYF. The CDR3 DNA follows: TGTGCCTGGAGTGTGGACAGCACAGATACGCAGTATTTT.

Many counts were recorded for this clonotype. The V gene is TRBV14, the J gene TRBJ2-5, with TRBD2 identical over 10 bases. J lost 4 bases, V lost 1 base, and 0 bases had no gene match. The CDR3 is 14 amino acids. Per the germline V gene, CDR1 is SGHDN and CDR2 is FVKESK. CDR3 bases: TGTGCCAGCAGCCAAGGACTAGCGGGAGAGACCCAGTACTTC. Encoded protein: CASSQGLAGETQYF.

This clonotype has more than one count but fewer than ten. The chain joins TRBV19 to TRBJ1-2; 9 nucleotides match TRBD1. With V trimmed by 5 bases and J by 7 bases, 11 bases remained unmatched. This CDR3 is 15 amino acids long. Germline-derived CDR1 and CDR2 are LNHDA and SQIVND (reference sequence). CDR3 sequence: CASSGRDRVSGGYTF. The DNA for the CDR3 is TGTGCCAGTAGTGGCCGGGACAGGGTGTCGGGTGGCTACACCTTC.

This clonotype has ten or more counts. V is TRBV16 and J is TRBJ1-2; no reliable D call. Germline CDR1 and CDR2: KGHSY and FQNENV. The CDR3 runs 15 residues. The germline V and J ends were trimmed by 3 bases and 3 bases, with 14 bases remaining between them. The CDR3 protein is CASSHSTFGDYGYTF. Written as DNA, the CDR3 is TGTGCCAGCAGCCATTCGACCTTCGGGGACTATGGCTACACCTTC.

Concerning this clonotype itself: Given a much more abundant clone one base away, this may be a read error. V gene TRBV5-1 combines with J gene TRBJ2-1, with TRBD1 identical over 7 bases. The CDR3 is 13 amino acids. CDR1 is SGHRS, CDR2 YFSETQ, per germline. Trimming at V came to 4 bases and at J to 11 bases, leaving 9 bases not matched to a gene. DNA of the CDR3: TGCGCCAGCAGCCCCAGGGGGTTCGATAAGCAGTTCTTC. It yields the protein CASSPRGFDKQFF.

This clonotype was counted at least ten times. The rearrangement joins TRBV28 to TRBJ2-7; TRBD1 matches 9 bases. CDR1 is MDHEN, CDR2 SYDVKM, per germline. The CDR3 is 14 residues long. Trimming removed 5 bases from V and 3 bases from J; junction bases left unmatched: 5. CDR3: CASSHRDRDYEQYF. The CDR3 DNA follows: TGTGCCAGCAGTCACCGGGACAGGGACTACGAGCAGTACTTC.

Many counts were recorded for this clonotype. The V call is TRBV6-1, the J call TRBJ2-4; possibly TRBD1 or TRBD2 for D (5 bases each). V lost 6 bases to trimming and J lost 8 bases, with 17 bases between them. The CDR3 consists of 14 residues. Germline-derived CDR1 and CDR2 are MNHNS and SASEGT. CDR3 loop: CASRYGAGEDIQYF. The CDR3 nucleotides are TGTGCCAGCAGATACGGGGCTGGCGAGGACATTCAGTACTTC.

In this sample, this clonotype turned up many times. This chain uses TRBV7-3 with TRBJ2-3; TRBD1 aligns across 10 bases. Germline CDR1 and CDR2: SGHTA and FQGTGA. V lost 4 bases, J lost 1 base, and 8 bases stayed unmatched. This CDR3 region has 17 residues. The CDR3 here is CASSYTPGTGGTDTQYF. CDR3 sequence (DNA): TGTGCCAGCAGCTATACCCCCGGGACAGGGGGCACAGATACGCAGTATTTT.